Described below is a single T cell receptor beta chain sequence and its context. The authors' processing: Amplification from reference gene primers served as the basis for estimated nucleated cell counts. Method: immunoSEQ multiplex PCR; TCRdb's copy keeps in-frame clones and lacks some. V, J and clone size were drawn from that table, and D and trimming were deduced from the DNA. Here the sample spans hundreds of thousands of clones, 85% being singletons. Trimming took 1 base from V and 4 from J; bases not matched to a gene: 2. In germline, CDR1 is LGHNT, CDR2 FRNRAP. This CDR3 is built from 15 residues. This record comes from a study of blood T cell repertoires in COVID-19. Study-wide context: Acute-phase and convalescent COVID-19 samples originated in the United States, Italy and Spain.

The sample consisted of PBMCs or T cells enriched from blood (not recorded which). The clonotype originates from a man in his forties who had recovered from COVID-19. J is TRBJ2-2 and V is TRBV12-5; TRBD1 agrees at 8 bases. The CDR3 reads CASGLGTGPTGELFF. CDR3 in DNA: TGTGCTAGTGGTTTGGGGACAGGGCCCACCGGGGAGCTGTTTTTT.